The 21 T cell receptor beta chains below come from one sample, sequenced in a study of response to subunit inactivated influenza vaccine. TCRdb processed the RT-PCR reads anew with MiXCR; each CDR3 protein has one entry. This table holds 500,000 to 650,000 distinct CDR3 sequences, roughly 8.2% found once. The sample was PBMCs from blood, taken 23 months after vaccination. These receptors were collected from a man aged 50-75 years who received an inactivated influenza vaccine.

At least ten counts were recorded for this clonotype. V is TRBV29-1 and J is TRBJ2-2, with D tentatively TRBD1 (5 bases). V was clipped by 4 bases and J by 3 bases, with 9 bases between them. CDR3 length: 13 amino acids. CDR1 is SQVTM, CDR2 ANQGSEA, per germline. CDR3 coding DNA: TGCAGCGTTGGACAGACCTACACCGGGGAGCTGTTTTTT. Translation gives CSVGQTYTGELFF.

The V gene is TRBV20-1, the J gene TRBJ2-1; 9 bases agree with TRBD2. This CDR3 region has 15 residues. V trimming: 5 bases; J trimming: 6 bases; junction bases outside the gene matches: 11. Germline V gene lookup returns CDR1 DFQATT and CDR2 SNEGSKA (reference sequence). The CDR3 protein is CSADPLAGDFNEQFF. DNA for the CDR3: TGCAGTGCTGACCCATTAGCGGGAGATTTCAATGAGCAGTTCTTC.

CDR3 loop: CASTPGTGTEAFF. The CDR3 nucleotides are TGTGCCAGCACCCCCGGGACTGGAACTGAAGCTTTCTTT. The chain employs TRBV12-3 or TRBV12-4 and TRBJ1-1; a possible D gene is TRBD1 (5 bases). This CDR3 comprises 13 residues. V gave up 7 bases and J gave up 5 bases, with 14 bases separating them.

The chain couples TRBV7-8 to TRBJ1-3; D is undetermined. Germline V gene sequence: CDR1 SGHVS, CDR2 FQNEAQ. The CDR3 has 15 amino acids. V was trimmed by 3 bases and J by 0 bases, leaving 9 bases between them. The DNA for the CDR3 is TGTGCCAGCAGCTTCGGGCAGAGCTCTGGAAACACCATATATTTT. It codes for CASSFGQSSGNTIYF.

This clonotype was observed many times. The chain carries TRBV20-1 and TRBJ2-7, with D uncertain. V was shortened by 0 bases and J by 2 bases, with 8 bases between the two germline ends. The V gene's germline CDR1 is DFQATT and CDR2 SNEGSKA (reference sequence). There are 13 residues in the CDR3. For the CDR3, the DNA is TGCAGTGCTAGAGATTCCCTCACCTACGAGCAGTACTTC. It is translated as CSARDSLTYEQYF.

The chain couples TRBV10-3 to TRBJ2-1, with D unresolved. V dropped 2 bases and J dropped 6 bases, with 17 bases sitting between them. Germline V CDR1 and CDR2: ENHRY, SYGVKD. The CDR3 runs 16 residues. The CDR3 coding sequence is TGTGCCATCAGTGAGGATTTGCTAACCGGTCTCAATGAGCAGTTCTTC. Translating gives CAISEDLLTGLNEQFF.

The chain links TRBV28 to TRBJ2-3; D is uncertain. CDR1 and CDR2 (germline): MDHEN, SYDVKM. The CDR3 covers 12 residues. V was cut by 9 bases and J by 7 bases, with 14 bases left in between. The CDR3 nucleotides read TGTGCCAGTCAACGCCCGGCTCATACGCAGTATTTT. It is translated as CASQRPAHTQYF.

This clonotype was detected a few times. The V call is TRBV20-1, the J call TRBJ2-4; D ambiguous. The CDR3 has 17 amino acids. Trimming removed 0 bases from V and 0 bases from J, with 15 bases in between. CDR1 and CDR2 (germline): DFQATT, SNEGSKA (reference sequence). The CDR3 DNA sequence: TGCAGTGCTAGAGATCCCCTTGCCGGCCTAGCCAAAAACATTCAGTACTTC. As protein: CSARDPLAGLAKNIQYF.

This clonotype was detected ten times or more. The V call is TRBV7-8, the J call TRBJ2-7, with 7 bases aligning to TRBD1. CDR1 SGHVS and CDR2 FQNEAQ come from the germline V gene. The CDR3 has 13 residues. After removal of 5 bases from V and 6 bases from J, the junction contained 7 bases not matched to a gene. The CDR3 region has the DNA TGTGCCAGCAGCGGGCGACAGGGTCCCGAGCAGTACTTC. Its protein is CASSGRQGPEQYF.

This clonotype was observed at least ten times. This chain connects TRBV5-1 to TRBJ1-1; D unresolved. Trimming removed 0 bases from V and 1 base from J, with 7 bases in between. Per germline, CDR1 SGHRS and CDR2 YFSETQ. This CDR3 contains 14 residues. The DNA of the CDR3 is TGCGCCAGCAGCTTGGAGACGGCGAACACTGAAGCTTTCTTT. Protein sequence: CASSLETANTEAFF.

CDR3 residues: CASSEALAGGGYNEQFF. The CDR3 DNA sequence: TGTGCCAGCAGTGAAGCGCTAGCGGGAGGAGGTTACAATGAGCAGTTCTTC. V is TRBV6-1 and J is TRBJ2-1, with 11 positions matching TRBD2. Germline V gene data show CDR1 as MNHNS and CDR2 as SASEGT. The CDR3 runs 17 residues. Trimming took 0 bases from V and 4 from J; bases not matched to a gene: 5.

This clonotype was found many times. J is TRBJ1-6 and V is TRBV14, with 8 bases that match TRBD1. The CDR3 runs to 14 residues. Germline lookup yields CDR1 SGHDN and CDR2 FVKESK. V lost 5 bases and J lost 7; bases outside the gene matches: 4. The CDR3 here is CASSGWTGNSPLHF. CDR3 sequence (DNA): TGTGCCAGCAGCGGATGGACAGGGAATTCACCCCTCCACTTT.

This clonotype was recorded at least ten times. The chain couples TRBV11-2 to TRBJ2-7; unclear D gene. V was pared by 5 bases and J by 6 bases, with 11 bases between. CDR1 SGHAT and CDR2 FQNNGV come from the germline V gene. This CDR3 region has 12 residues. The CDR3 loop reads CASSGTGGEQYF. CDR3 in DNA: TGTGCCAGCAGCGGAACTGGCGGCGAGCAGTACTTC.

The table lists this clonotype with a few counts. V is TRBV9 and J is TRBJ2-7, with D maybe TRBD2 (6 bases). Germline assignment: CDR1 SGDLS and CDR2 YYNGEE. Deletions cut 2 bases from V and 3 bases from J, with 18 bases between. CDR3 length equals 16 residues. In DNA form, the CDR3 reads TGTGCCAGCAGCGTTACGGGAGAGGCTGGTATCTACGAGCAGTACTTC. Translation: CASSVTGEAGIYEQYF. Full variable domain (missing parts from reference TRBV9 and TRBJ2-7): DSGVTQTPKHLITATGQRVTLRCSPRSGDLSVYWYQQSLDQGLQFLIQYYNGEERAKGNILERFSAQQFPDLHSELNLSSLELGDSALYFCASSVTGEAGIYEQYFGPGTRLTVT.

The gene calls are TRBV7-2 and TRBJ2-3; 14 nucleotides agree with TRBD2. CDR1 SGHTA and CDR2 FQGNSA come from the germline V gene. V lost 5 bases and J lost 10; bases outside the gene matches: 14. The CDR3 length is 17 residues. The CDR3 DNA reads TGTGCCAGCAGCGGGACTAGCGGGGGCCTGGTCCGGTCGTCGCAGTATTTT. Protein sequence: CASSGTSGGLVRSSQYF.

The rearrangement joins TRBV20-1 to TRBJ1-1; weak D call: TRBD1 (6 bases). Germline lookup yields CDR1 DFQATT and CDR2 SNEGSKA (reference sequence). V was shortened by 5 bases and J by 5 bases, with 24 bases between the two germline ends. The CDR3 has 16 residues. The CDR3 coding sequence is TGCAGTGCTCCCCGAGGGGATTGGGGGGCAAGGACTGAAGCTTTCTTT. Protein sequence: CSAPRGDWGARTEAFF.

Points on this clonotype: The junction departs from the called germline gene at one end, perhaps through a read error. The V call is TRBV5-1, the J call TRBJ1-6; TRBD1 might be the D (5 bases). Germline-derived CDR1 and CDR2 are SGHRS and YFSETQ. This CDR3 is built from 18 residues. This CDR3 is CASSLEGTSRPYNSLLHF. In DNA, the CDR3 is TGCGCCAGCAGCTTGGAGGGGACTTCTCGTCCCTATAATTCACTCCTCCACTTT.

V is TRBV20-1 and J is TRBJ2-3, with 8 bases lining up with TRBD2. The germline V gene encodes CDR1 DFQATT and CDR2 SNEGSKA (reference sequence). The CDR3 spans 16 residues. Unmatched junction bases numbered 15, after V lost 6 bases and J lost 4 bases. In nucleotides, the CDR3 is TGCAGTGCGCCTATGCGCGCAGCGGGAGAATCAGATACGCAGTATTTT. This encodes CSAPMRAAGESDTQYF.

In DNA form, the CDR3 reads TGCGCCAGCAGCGACCGGGACAGGGGGTTCGAGCAGTACTTC. This encodes CASSDRDRGFEQYF. The chain uses TRBV5-1 and TRBJ2-7, with TRBD1 identical over 11 bases. The trim removed 4 bases at V and 6 bases at J, leaving 6 bases unmatched. CDR1 is SGHRS and CDR2 is YFSETQ in the germline V gene. CDR3 length: 14 residues.

This clonotype was recorded at least ten times. This chain links TRBV10-2 with TRBJ2-7; 8 bases are a match to TRBD2. This CDR3 region has 13 residues. CDR1 is WSHSY, CDR2 SAAADI, per germline. V was pared by 8 bases and J by 6 bases, with 9 bases of the junction left unmatched. CDR3 protein: CASRGTSLPEQYF. The CDR3 DNA is TGCGCCAGCCGCGGGACTAGTCTTCCCGAGCAGTACTTC.

The rearrangement uses TRBV27 and TRBJ1-2, with TRBD1 matching 7 bases. V was clipped by 5 bases and J by 4 bases; unmatched bases: 13. The CDR3 consists of 16 residues. Germline V lookup: CDR1 MNHEY, CDR2 SMNVEV (reference sequence). CDR3 loop: CASSPDLIGGFYGYTF. CDR3 sequence (DNA): TGTGCCAGCAGTCCAGACTTGATAGGGGGCTTCTATGGCTACACCTTC.